One and the same sample provided the 24 T cell receptor beta chains below, sequenced in a study of T cell responses to AZD1222 COVID-19 vaccine. Clones were sequenced by immunoSEQ multiplex PCR, and TCRdb holds only the in-frame ones, with some missing. The profile covers over 150,000 clones, with under 95% appearing a single time and approximately 20% taken by the ten largest. This specimen consisted of peripheral blood, obtained on day 0 of AZD1222 vaccination. These receptors all stem from an adult in good health.

Only one count was recorded for this clone. The chain couples TRBV29-1 to TRBJ1-2; TRBD1 might be the D (5 bases). Germline CDR1 and CDR2: SQVTM and ANQGSEA. The length of the CDR3 is 11 residues. Trimming removed 4 bases at V and 13 bases at J, with 16 bases between. The CDR3: CSVALQTASTF. The CDR3 DNA follows: TGCAGCGTTGCCCTACAGACAGCCAGCACCTTC.

The chain recombines TRBV7-2 with TRBJ2-5; tentative D call: TRBD1 (5 bases). V dropped 0 bases and J dropped 3 bases, with 11 bases sitting between them. Germline V gene lookup returns CDR1 SGHTA and CDR2 FQGNSA. The CDR3 totals 15 residues. CDR3 region: CASSLAGRVEETQYF. In nucleotides, the CDR3 is TGTGCCAGCAGCTTAGCGGGCAGGGTGGAAGAGACCCAGTACTTC.

In its sample, this clone was seen once. The chain is built from TRBV10-2 and TRBJ2-5; tentative D call: TRBD1 (5 bases). V was shortened by 6 bases and J by 2 bases, with 7 bases between the two germline ends. The CDR3 extends over 12 amino acids. Germline V CDR1 and CDR2: WSHSY, SAAADI. The CDR3 region has the DNA TGCGCCAGCAGGGCAGGGCAAGAGACCCAGTACTTC. Protein product: CASRAGQETQYF.

This clone has only a few counts. The chain uses TRBV9 and TRBJ2-7, with D maybe TRBD1 (7 bases). V was pared by 4 bases and J by 3 bases, with 14 bases between. Germline CDR1 and CDR2: SGDLS and YYNGEE. The CDR3 contains 14 residues. CDR3 coding DNA: TGTGCCAGCAGCCCGTCAGGGGGGCTCTACGAGCAGTACTTC. Translation gives CASSPSGGLYEQYF.

V gene TRBV12-5 combines with J gene TRBJ2-1; possibly TRBD1 for D (6 bases). This CDR3 is built from 13 residues. V was trimmed by 5 bases and J by 8 bases, leaving 13 bases between them. From germline, CDR1 is LGHNT and CDR2 FRNRAP. The CDR3 sequence is CASGLWTDDEQFF. CDR3 sequence (DNA): TGTGCTAGTGGTCTCTGGACAGACGATGAGCAGTTCTTC.

The chain uses TRBV28 and TRBJ2-2; TRBD2 matches at 7 bases. V shed 1 base and J 4 bases; nucleotides not matched to a gene: 6. The CDR3 has 16 residues. The germline V gene encodes CDR1 MDHEN and CDR2 SYDVKM. The CDR3 DNA reads TGTGCCAGCAGTTTATTCGCTAGCGGAAGCACCGGGGAGCTGTTTTTT. Translation: CASSLFASGSTGELFF. The full variable domain, with the rest looked up from reference TRBV28 and TRBJ2-2, is DVKVTQSSRYLVKRTGEKVFLECVQDMDHENMFWYRQDPGLGLRLIYFSYDVKMKEKGDIPEGYSVSREKKERFSLILESASTNQTSMYLCASSLFASGSTGELFFGEGSRLTVL.

The chain uses TRBV5-1 and TRBJ2-2; a possible D gene is TRBD2 (5 bases). The CDR3 covers 15 residues. Trimming took off 0 bases at V and 4 bases at J, with 10 bases between the two ends. Germline-derived CDR1 and CDR2 are SGHRS and YFSETQ. Here the CDR3 DNA reads TGCGCCAGCAGCTTGGGACGGGCGGGCACCGGGGAGCTGTTTTTT. Translation gives CASSLGRAGTGELFF. Looking up the rest from reference TRBV5-1 and TRBJ2-2 gives the full variable domain: KAGVTQTPRYLIKTRGQQVTLSCSPISGHRSVSWYQQTPGQGLQFLFEYFSETQRNKGNFPGRFSGRQFSNSRSEMNVSTLELGDSALYLCASSLGRAGTGELFFGEGSRLTVL.

The gene calls are TRBV7-9 and TRBJ2-1, with D maybe TRBD2 (5 bases). With 5 bases removed from V and 9 bases from J, the gap between germline ends came to 26 bases. The CDR3 is made up of 17 amino acids. The V gene's germline CDR1 is SEHNR and CDR2 FQNEAQ (reference sequence). The CDR3 reads CASSPDRTAERHAEQFF. CDR3 nucleotide sequence: TGTGCCAGCAGCCCAGACCGCACAGCGGAGCGACATGCTGAGCAGTTCTTC. The whole variable domain, remainder taken from reference TRBV7-9 and TRBJ2-1, is DTGVSQNPRHKITKRGQNVTFRCDPISEHNRLYWYRQTLGQGPEFLTYFQNEAQLEKSRLLSDRFSAERPKGSFSTLEIQRTEQGDSAMYLCASSPDRTAERHAEQFFGPGTRLTVL.

For this clone: The junction shows a germline mismatch at one end, possibly a read error. The chain links TRBV3-1 (or the pseudogene TRBV3-2) to TRBJ2-7; D possibly corresponds to TRBD2 (6 bases). Germline CDR1 is LGHDT and CDR2 is YNNKEL (reference sequence). This CDR3 spans 14 amino acids. CDR3: CASTQQEGTYEQYF. The CDR3 DNA follows: TGTGCCAGCACCCAACAGGAGGGAACCTACGAGCAGTACTTC.

The rearrangement links TRBV9 to TRBJ2-5, with D possibly TRBD2 on 5 matching bases. This CDR3 has 14 amino acids. V was clipped by 3 bases and J by 4 bases, with 13 bases between them. Germline loops: CDR1 SGDLS, CDR2 YYNGEE. CDR3 loop: CASSGKGGGETQYF. CDR3 nucleotide sequence: TGTGCCAGCAGCGGGAAGGGCGGAGGAGAGACCCAGTACTTC.

The chain combines TRBV9 with TRBJ1-2; maybe TRBD1 (6 bases). With 1 base removed from V and 4 bases from J, the gap between germline ends came to 11 bases. CDR1 SGDLS and CDR2 YYNGEE come from the germline V gene. This CDR3 is 14 amino acids long. The CDR3 reads CASSVLQGGYGYTF. CDR3 nucleotides: TGTGCCAGCAGCGTATTACAGGGCGGCTATGGCTACACCTTC.

The DNA of the CDR3 is TGTGCCAGCTCACCACGAGTGGGCAGGGGGACCGATGGCTACACCTTC. It yields the protein CASSPRVGRGTDGYTF. The rearrangement uses TRBV18 and TRBJ1-2; 7 bases agree with TRBD1. Germline CDR1 is KGHSH and CDR2 is LQKENI. Germline trimming cut 1 base from V and 6 bases from J; bases unmatched to any gene: 11. CDR3 length equals 16 residues.

V gene TRBV6-4 combines with J gene TRBJ2-7; D unclear. The germline CDR1 and CDR2 sequences are MRHNA and SNTAGT. V shed 0 bases and J shed 7 bases, with 10 bases lying between them. CDR3 length equals 13 residues. The CDR3 reads CASSDSCPREQYF. The CDR3, as DNA: TGTGCCAGCAGTGACTCGTGTCCTCGGGAGCAGTACTTC.

V is TRBV4-1 and J is TRBJ2-2; D call uncertain. CDR3 size: 14 residues. The germline gives CDR1 MGHRA, CDR2 YSYEKL. Trimming cost V 1 base and J 4 bases, with 7 bases left between them. The CDR3 region has the DNA TGCGCCAGCAGCCAAGTATTCGGCACCGGGGAGCTGTTTTTT. It codes for CASSQVFGTGELFF.

The chain employs TRBV12-3 or TRBV12-4 and TRBJ1-4, with D unclear. Trimming removed 7 bases from V and 8 bases from J, with 11 bases in between. The CDR3 extends over 12 amino acids. The CDR3 is CASKRPNEKLFF. In nucleotides, the CDR3 is TGTGCCAGCAAGAGACCAAACGAAAAACTGTTTTTT.

This rearrangement joins TRBV30 to TRBJ1-6, with D perhaps TRBD1 (6 bases). Looked up from germline, CDR1 is GTSNPN and CDR2 is SVGIG (reference sequence). Trimming left V 0 bases short and J 7 bases short, with 10 bases between. The CDR3 is 14 residues long. The DNA for the CDR3 is TGTGCCTGGAGTGTCGTGCAGGGGAATTCACCCCTCCACTTT. Its translation is CAWSVVQGNSPLHF.

The chain has TRBV14 and TRBJ2-7; 9 nucleotides match TRBD1. CDR1 is SGHDN and CDR2 is FVKESK in the germline V gene. This CDR3 is built from 16 residues. V dropped 2 bases and J dropped 7; count of bases not matched to a gene: 12. CDR3 in DNA: TGTGCCAGCAGCCAACAACAGGGGGCCTGGCTGAGGGAGCAGTACTTC. Translation: CASSQQQGAWLREQYF.

The V and J genes are TRBV9 and TRBJ1-1; D unclear. The CDR3 is made up of 15 amino acids. V was clipped by 0 bases and J by 0 bases, with 9 bases between them. Germline V lookup: CDR1 SGDLS, CDR2 YYNGEE. CDR3 in amino acids: CASSVDGGLNTEAFF. The DNA of the CDR3 is TGTGCCAGCAGCGTAGATGGAGGTTTGAACACTGAAGCTTTCTTT.

This clone was seen only a few times. V gene TRBV30 combines with J gene TRBJ2-2; TRBD1 matches 8 bases. V trimming: 6 bases; J trimming: 0 bases; junction bases outside the gene matches: 12. This CDR3 has 17 amino acids. The V gene's germline CDR1 is GTSNPN and CDR2 SVGIG (reference sequence). This chain's CDR3 is CACRGQVKGANTGELFF. Here the CDR3 DNA reads TGTGCCTGTAGGGGACAGGTGAAGGGCGCGAACACCGGGGAGCTGTTTTTT.

The gene calls are TRBV28 and TRBJ1-6; perhaps TRBD1 as D (5 bases). This CDR3 region has 13 residues. Looked up from germline, CDR1 is MDHEN and CDR2 is SYDVKM. V was clipped by 7 bases and J by 7 bases, with 11 bases between them. The CDR3 region has the DNA TGTGCCAGCACGACAGTAGCGAATTCACCCCTCCACTTT. This translates into CASTTVANSPLHF.

V gene TRBV9 combines with J gene TRBJ2-3; D is perhaps TRBD2 (6 bases). V lost 0 bases, J lost 7 bases, and 9 bases lay in between. The germline gives CDR1 SGDLS, CDR2 YYNGEE. This CDR3 is built from 13 residues. As DNA, the CDR3 is TGTGCCAGCAGCGTAGAGGGAGGATATACGCAGTATTTT. Its translation is CASSVEGGYTQYF. The complete variable domain, with remaining parts taken from reference TRBV9 and TRBJ2-3, reads DSGVTQTPKHLITATGQRVTLRCSPRSGDLSVYWYQQSLDQGLQFLIQYYNGEERAKGNILERFSAQQFPDLHSELNLSSLELGDSALYFCASSVEGGYTQYFGPGTRLTVL.

The V call is TRBV10-1, the J call TRBJ2-2, with D hard to call. V was trimmed by 4 bases and J by 2 bases, leaving 5 bases between them. The CDR3 runs 13 residues. Germline CDR1 reads WNHNN; CDR2 reads SYGVQD (reference sequence). The chain's CDR3 is CASSVSNTGELFF. The CDR3 DNA is TGCGCCAGCAGTGTCAGCAACACCGGGGAGCTGTTTTTT.

The chain links TRBV24-1 to TRBJ1-5; a weak D match, TRBD1 (5 bases). Germline V lookup: CDR1 KGHDR, CDR2 SFDVKD. Trimming removed 12 bases at V and 2 bases at J, with 16 bases between. CDR3 length equals 14 residues. The CDR3 coding sequence is TGTGCCCCCCGGGACTTCTGGGGCAATCAGCCCCAGCATTTT. This encodes CAPRDFWGNQPQHF.

V is TRBV4-2 and J is TRBJ2-5; D is undetermined. Deletions cut 6 bases from V and 0 bases from J, with 11 bases between. This CDR3 is built from 14 residues. CDR1 and CDR2 (germline): LGHNA, YNFKEQ. For the CDR3, the DNA is TGTGCCAGCAGTGGAATGAGAGACCAAGAGACCCAGTACTTC. This translates into CASSGMRDQETQYF.